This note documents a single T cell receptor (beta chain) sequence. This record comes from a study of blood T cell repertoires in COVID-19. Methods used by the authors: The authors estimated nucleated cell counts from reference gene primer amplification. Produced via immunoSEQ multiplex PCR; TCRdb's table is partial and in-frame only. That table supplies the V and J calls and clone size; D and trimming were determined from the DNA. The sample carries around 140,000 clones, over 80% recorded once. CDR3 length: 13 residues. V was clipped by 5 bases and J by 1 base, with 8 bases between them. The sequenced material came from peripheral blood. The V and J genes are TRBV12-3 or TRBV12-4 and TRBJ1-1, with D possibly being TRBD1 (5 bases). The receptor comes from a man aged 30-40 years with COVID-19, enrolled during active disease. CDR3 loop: CASSIQENTEAFF. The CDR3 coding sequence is TGTGCCAGCAGTATACAGGAGAACACTGAAGCTTTCTTT.